The 7 T cell receptor beta chains listed next were all sequenced from one sample in a study of shared clonotypes between healthy human individuals (dated by TCRdb to the early 2020s). Library preparation was by the immunoSEQ multiplex PCR assay. The table comes from immuneACCESS by way of TCRdb, which keeps in-frame sequences with V and J called. Part of the clones is missing from these tables; in studies checked, under half for an unresolved V gene and the rest for unknown reasons. The sample data list about 2.4 million clones, and roughly 93% of these were observed just once. The top ten clonotypes cover about 0.38% of the sample. The specimen sequenced was naive CD4+ T cells from PBMCs. This sample's cell subset or site label indicates: CD45RA+ positively selected. The receptors here all came from a young man in good health. Some clones in this sample may be carry-over from other donors' samples.

The CDR3 is CASSSNAGTAIGYEQYF. In DNA form, the CDR3 reads TGTGCCAGCTCATCGAACGCCGGGACAGCCATCGGCTACGAGCAGTACTTC. The V gene is TRBV18, the J gene TRBJ2-7; 7 positions match TRBD1. CDR1 is KGHSH and CDR2 is LQKENI in the germline V gene. Trimming took 5 bases from V and 3 from J; bases not matched to a gene: 16. The CDR3 loop spans 17 amino acids.

The rearrangement joins TRBV4-1 to TRBJ1-5; tentative D call: TRBD1 (5 bases). CDR1 and CDR2 (germline): MGHRA, YSYEKL. Trimming took off 1 base at V and 7 bases at J, with 23 bases between the two ends. The CDR3 contains 18 residues. This CDR3 is CASSQGVVGAGPRQPQHF. In DNA, the CDR3 is TGCGCCAGCAGCCAAGGTGTCGTCGGAGCAGGGCCCAGACAGCCCCAGCATTTT.

The rearrangement links TRBV30 to TRBJ2-5, with D possibly TRBD2 on 6 matching bases. The germline V and J ends were trimmed by 7 bases and 2 bases, with 14 bases remaining between them. Germline CDR1 and CDR2: GTSNPN and SVGIG (reference sequence). The CDR3 is 13 amino acids. The CDR3 DNA sequence: TGTGCCTTTTTGGGGCGGGATCAAGAGACCCAGTACTTC. It specifies CAFLGRDQETQYF.

The V call is TRBV11-3, the J call TRBJ2-2; D is possibly TRBD1 (5 bases). Trimming took 0 bases from V and 3 from J, leaving 8 bases between them. The germline V gene has CDR1 SGHNT and CDR2 YENEEA. The CDR3 has 15 residues. The CDR3 DNA follows: TGTGCCAGCAGCTTAGATCAGGGATACACCGGGGAGCTGTTTTTT. It specifies CASSLDQGYTGELFF.

The rearrangement joins TRBV10-3 to TRBJ2-5; the match to TRBD2 covers 7 bases. V dropped 4 bases and J dropped 1; count of bases not matched to a gene: 0. This CDR3 is built from 13 residues. Germline assignment: CDR1 ENHRY and CDR2 SYGVKD. The CDR3: CAISASGQETQYF. The CDR3, as DNA: TGTGCCATCAGTGCTAGCGGCCAAGAGACCCAGTACTTC.

In this sample, this clone turned up a few times. The chain joins TRBV4-2 to TRBJ1-1; D might be TRBD1 (5 bases). Deletions cut 2 bases from V and 5 bases from J, with 18 bases between. CDR1 and CDR2 from the germline V gene are LGHNA and YNFKEQ. This CDR3 is 16 amino acids long. Here the CDR3 reads CASSQSNTGYATEAFF. CDR3 nucleotides: TGTGCCAGCAGCCAATCGAACACAGGATACGCAACTGAAGCTTTCTTT.

The rearrangement joins TRBV5-5 to TRBJ2-7; 9 bases align to TRBD1. CDR1 SGHKS and CDR2 YYEKEE come from the germline V gene (reference sequence). Trimming cost V 0 bases and J 4 bases; bases outside gene matches: 2. This CDR3 region has 14 residues. The CDR3 bases are TGTGCCAGCAGCTTGGGGGACAGGGTATACGAGCAGTACTTC. Amino acid sequence: CASSLGDRVYEQYF.